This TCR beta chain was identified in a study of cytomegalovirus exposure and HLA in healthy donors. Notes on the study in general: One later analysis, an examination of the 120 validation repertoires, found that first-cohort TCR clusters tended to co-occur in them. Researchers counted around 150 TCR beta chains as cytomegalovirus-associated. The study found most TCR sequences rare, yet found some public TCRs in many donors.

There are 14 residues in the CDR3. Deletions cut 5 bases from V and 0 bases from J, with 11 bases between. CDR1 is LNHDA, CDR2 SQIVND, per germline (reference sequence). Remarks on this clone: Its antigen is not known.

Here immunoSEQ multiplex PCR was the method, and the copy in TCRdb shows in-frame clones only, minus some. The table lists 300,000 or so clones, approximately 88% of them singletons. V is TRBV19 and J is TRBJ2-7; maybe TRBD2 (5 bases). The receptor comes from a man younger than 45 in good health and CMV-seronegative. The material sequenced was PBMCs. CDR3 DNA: TGTGCCAGTAGTCCTCGACGGGACTCCTACGAGCAGTACTTC. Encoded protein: CASSPRRDSYEQYF.